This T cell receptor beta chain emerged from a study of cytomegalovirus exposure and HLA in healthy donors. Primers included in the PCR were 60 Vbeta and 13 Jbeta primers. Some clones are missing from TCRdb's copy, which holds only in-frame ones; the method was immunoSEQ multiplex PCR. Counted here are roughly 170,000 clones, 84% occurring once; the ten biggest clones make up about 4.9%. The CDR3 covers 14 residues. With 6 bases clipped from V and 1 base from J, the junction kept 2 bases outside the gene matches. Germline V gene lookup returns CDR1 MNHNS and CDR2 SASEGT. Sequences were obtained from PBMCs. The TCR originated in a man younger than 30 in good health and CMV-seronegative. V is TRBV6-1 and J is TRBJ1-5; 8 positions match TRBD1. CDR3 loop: CASSRQGSNQPQHF. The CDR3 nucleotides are TGTGCCAGCAGCAGACAGGGGAGCAATCAGCCCCAGCATTTT.